The following is a T cell receptor beta chain sequence with its context. This entry comes from a study of patients and donors after allogeneic stem cell transplantation. This CDR3 is 17 amino acids long. From germline, CDR1 is DFQATT and CDR2 SNEGSKA (reference sequence). Trimming stripped 6 bases from V and 0 bases from J, with 21 bases between. TCRdb ran MiXCR on the RT-PCR reads and lists one entry per CDR3 protein. In the table there are about 160,000 distinct CDR3 sequences, about a quarter of which are singletons. The chain combines TRBV20-1 with TRBJ2-1; D unresolved. The clonotype originates from a human donor who was either an allogeneic HSCT recipient or a stem cell or donor lymphocyte infusion donor (not recorded which). It is not recorded whose cells these are; they may come from a transplant donor. Specimen: blood, either unsorted or a sorted T cell fraction (not recorded which). The CDR3 loop reads CSAYTYSRQSSYNEQFF. The CDR3 DNA reads TGCAGTGCCTACACCTACAGCCGCCAGAGCTCCTACAATGAGCAGTTCTTC.